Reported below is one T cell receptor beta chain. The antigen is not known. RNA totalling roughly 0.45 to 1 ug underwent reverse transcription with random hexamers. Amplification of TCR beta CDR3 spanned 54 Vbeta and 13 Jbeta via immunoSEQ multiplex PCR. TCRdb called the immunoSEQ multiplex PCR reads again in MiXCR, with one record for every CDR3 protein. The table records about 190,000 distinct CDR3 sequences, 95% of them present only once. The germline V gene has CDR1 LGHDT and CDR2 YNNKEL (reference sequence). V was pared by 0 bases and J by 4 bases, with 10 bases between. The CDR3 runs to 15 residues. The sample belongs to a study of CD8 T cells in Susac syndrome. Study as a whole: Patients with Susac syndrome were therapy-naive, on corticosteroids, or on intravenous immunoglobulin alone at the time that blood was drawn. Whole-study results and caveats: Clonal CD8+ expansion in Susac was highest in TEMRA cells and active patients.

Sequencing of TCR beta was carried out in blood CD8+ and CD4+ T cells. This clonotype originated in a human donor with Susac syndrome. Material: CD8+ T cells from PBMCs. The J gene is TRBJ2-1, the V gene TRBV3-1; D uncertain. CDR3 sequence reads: CASSQDSQGYNEQFF. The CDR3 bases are TGTGCCAGCAGCCAAGATAGTCAAGGGTACAATGAGCAGTTCTTC.